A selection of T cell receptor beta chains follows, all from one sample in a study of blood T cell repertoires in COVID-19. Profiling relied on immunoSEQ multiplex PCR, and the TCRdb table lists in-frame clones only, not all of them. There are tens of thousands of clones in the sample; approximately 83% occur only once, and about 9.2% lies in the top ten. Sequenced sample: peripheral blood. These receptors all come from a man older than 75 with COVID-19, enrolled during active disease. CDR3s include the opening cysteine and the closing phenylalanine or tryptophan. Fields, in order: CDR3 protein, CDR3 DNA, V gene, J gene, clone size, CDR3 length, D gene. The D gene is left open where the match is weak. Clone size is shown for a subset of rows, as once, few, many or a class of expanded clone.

CASSYSGSSYNEQFF	TGCGCCAGCAGCTATAGCGGGAGTTCCTACAATGAGCAGTTCTTC	TRBV5-1	TRBJ2-1	once	15	TRBD2
CASSQGGGQGETQYF	TGCGCCAGCAGCCAAGGAGGAGGGCAGGGAGAGACCCAGTACTTC	TRBV4-3	TRBJ2-5	.	15	.
CASSGDRGDTQYF	TGTGCCAGCAGTGGCGATCGGGGAGATACGCAGTATTTT	TRBV2	TRBJ2-3	.	13	.
CASSQGWEFQRGYTF	TGTGCCAGCAGCCAAGGATGGGAGTTTCAGAGGGGCTACACCTTC	TRBV3-1/TRBV3-2	TRBJ1-2	.	15	.
CATSSAGTGNEKLFF	TGTGCCACCAGCAGTGCCGGGACAGGGAATGAAAAACTGTTTTTT	TRBV15	TRBJ1-4	.	15	TRBD1
CASSLVWGSGNEQFF	TGCGCCAGCAGCTTGGTGTGGGGCTCGGGCAATGAGCAGTTCTTC	TRBV5-1	TRBJ2-1	once	15	.
CASSLKGQKNTEAFF	TGTGCCAGCAGCTTAAAGGGACAGAAGAACACTGAAGCTTTCTTT	TRBV11-1	TRBJ1-1	.	15	TRBD1
CASTVSLNTEAFF	TGTGCCTCTACAGTGAGTTTGAACACTGAAGCTTTCTTT	TRBV19	TRBJ1-1	.	13	.
CASSIPGLAEAFF	TGTGCCAGTTCGATCCCAGGGTTGGCTGAAGCTTTCTTT	TRBV19	TRBJ1-1	.	13	.
CASSPTEGVITGELFF	TGCGCCAGCAGTCCTACCGAGGGTGTTATCACCGGGGAGCTGTTTTTT	TRBV5-1	TRBJ2-2	.	16	.
CASSPTGGGNEQFF	TGTGCCAGTAGTCCTACAGGGGGTGGCAATGAGCAGTTCTTC	TRBV19	TRBJ2-1	.	14	TRBD1
CASRLDRDTEAFF	TGTGCCAGCAGGCTCGACAGGGATACTGAAGCTTTCTTT	TRBV5-4	TRBJ1-1	.	13	TRBD1
CASMEVATEAFF	TGTGCCAGCATGGAGGTCGCCACTGAAGCTTTCTTT	TRBV7-9	TRBJ1-1	.	12	.
CASSQTTGYTF	TGTGCCAGCAGCCAAACAACTGGCTACACCTTC	TRBV3-1/TRBV3-2	TRBJ1-2	.	11	.
CASSPALDRDQPQHF	TGTGCCAGTAGTCCAGCCCTGGACAGGGATCAGCCCCAGCATTTT	TRBV19	TRBJ1-5	.	15	TRBD1
CASSWQPRGSSYNEQFF	TGCGCCAGCAGTTGGCAACCGCGGGGGAGCTCCTACAATGAGCAGTTCTTC	TRBV5-1	TRBJ2-1	.	17	TRBD2
CAWSVTGGINQPQHF	TGTGCCTGGAGTGTAACGGGGGGGATTAATCAGCCCCAGCATTTT	TRBV30	TRBJ1-5	.	15	.
CASSTLEFLFEAFF	TGTGCCAGCAGTACCCTGGAGTTCCTCTTTGAAGCTTTCTTT	TRBV6-5	TRBJ1-1	.	14	.
CASSLLRENTEAFF	TGTGCCAGCAGTTTATTGCGGGAGAACACTGAAGCTTTCTTT	TRBV28	TRBJ1-1	.	14	.